The rows below give T cell receptor beta chains drawn from one sample of a study of cytomegalovirus exposure and HLA in healthy donors. Repertoires were generated with immunoSEQ multiplex PCR, while TCRdb's copy carries only in-frame clones and drops some. Among around 300,000 clones, roughly 89% were seen once, and the ten largest hold less than 2.5%. Sequences were obtained from PBMCs. These receptors all come from a woman younger than 30 in good health and CMV-seronegative. The CDR3 runs from the conserved cysteine through the conserved F or W. Each record gives: V gene, J gene, CDR3 protein.

>TRBV27|TRBJ1-1
CASSLQGLNTEAFF
>TRBV7-3|TRBJ2-5
CASSLTGAIQETQYF
>TRBV9|TRBJ2-1
CASSVVSNEQFF
>TRBV7-9|TRBJ1-1
CASGDIEAFF
>TRBV25-1|TRBJ1-3
CASSERRSSGNTIYF
>TRBV6-1|TRBJ1-3
CASRGQISGNTIYF
>TRBV10-2|TRBJ2-7
CASSEGGGPYEQYF
>TRBV7-9|TRBJ2-7
CASSSKDRGDSYEQYF
>TRBV7-8|TRBJ1-6
CASSLTDSNNSPLHF
>TRBV6-5|TRBJ2-7
CASSYETGVSYEQYF
>TRBV19|TRBJ1-3
CASSITGISGNTIYF
>TRBV4-2|TRBJ1-6
CASSQTTGVPSPLHF
>TRBV6-6|TRBJ1-1
CASSYMTGENTEAFF
>TRBV7-9|TRBJ1-1
CASSSPGQGAGEAFF
>TRBV19|TRBJ2-3
CASSPEEGGPGDTQYF
>TRBV5-4|TRBJ1-1
CASSLAGIHTEAFF
>TRBV2|TRBJ1-1
CASIQQGQNTEAFF
>TRBV14|TRBJ2-7
CASSQEARGEQYF
>TRBV19|TRBJ1-6
CASSILQGSYNSPLHF
>TRBV10-3|TRBJ1-2
CAISEGTGGPYGYTF
>TRBV27|TRBJ2-7
CASSFLAGGRDEQYF
>TRBV7-9|TRBJ2-7
CASSGSSGSTYEQYF
>TRBV15|TRBJ1-2
CATSSRGAGARYGYTF
>TRBV2|TRBJ2-3
CASTVLAGGRDTQYF